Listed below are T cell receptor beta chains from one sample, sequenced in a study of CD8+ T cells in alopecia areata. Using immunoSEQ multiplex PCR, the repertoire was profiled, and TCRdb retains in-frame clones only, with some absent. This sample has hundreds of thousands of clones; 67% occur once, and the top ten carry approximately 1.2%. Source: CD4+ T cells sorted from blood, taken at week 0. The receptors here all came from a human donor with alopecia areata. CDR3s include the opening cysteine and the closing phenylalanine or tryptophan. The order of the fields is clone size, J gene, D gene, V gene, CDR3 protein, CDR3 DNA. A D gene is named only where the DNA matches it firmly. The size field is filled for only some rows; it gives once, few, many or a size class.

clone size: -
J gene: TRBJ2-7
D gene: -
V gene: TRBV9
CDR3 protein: CASSVGSGVGAEQYF
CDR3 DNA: TGTGCCAGCAGCGTAGGGAGCGGGGTGGGGGCCGAGCAGTACTTC

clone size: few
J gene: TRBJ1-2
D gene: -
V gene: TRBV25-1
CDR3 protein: CASSEQAASDGYTF
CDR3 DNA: TGTGCCAGCAGTGAACAGGCAGCCTCTGATGGCTACACCTTC

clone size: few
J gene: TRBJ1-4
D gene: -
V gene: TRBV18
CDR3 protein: CASSTRQGAGEKLFF
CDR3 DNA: TGTGCCAGCTCCACGCGGCAAGGGGCCGGTGAAAAACTGTTTTTT

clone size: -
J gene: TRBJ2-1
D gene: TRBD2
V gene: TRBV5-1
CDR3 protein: CASSSIAGGGSYNEQFF
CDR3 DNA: TGCGCCAGCAGCTCCATAGCGGGGGGTGGCTCCTACAATGAGCAGTTCTTC

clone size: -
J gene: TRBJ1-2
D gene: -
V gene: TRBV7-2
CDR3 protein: CASSFRTDYGYTF
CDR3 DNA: TGTGCCAGCAGCTTTCGGACGGACTATGGCTACACCTTC

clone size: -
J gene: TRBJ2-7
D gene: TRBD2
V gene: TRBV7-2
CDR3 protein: CASSLGVRGIGEQYF
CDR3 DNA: TGTGCCAGCAGCTTAGGCGTGCGGGGGATTGGCGAGCAGTACTTC

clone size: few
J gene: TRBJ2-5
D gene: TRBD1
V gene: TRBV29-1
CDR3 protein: CSVARSGGAETQYF
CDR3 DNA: TGCAGCGTTGCCCGATCAGGGGGCGCGGAGACCCAGTACTTC

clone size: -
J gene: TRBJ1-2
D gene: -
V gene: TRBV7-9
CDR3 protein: CASSLMGRGYTF
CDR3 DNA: TGTGCCAGCAGCTTAATGGGTCGGGGCTACACCTTC

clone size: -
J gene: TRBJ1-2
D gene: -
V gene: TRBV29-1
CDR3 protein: CSVGGSGYTF
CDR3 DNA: TGCAGCGTTGGAGGGAGTGGCTACACCTTC

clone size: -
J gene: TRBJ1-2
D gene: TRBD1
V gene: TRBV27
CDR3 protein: CASTPTGGSGYTF
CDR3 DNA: TGTGCCAGCACCCCCACAGGGGGCAGCGGCTACACCTTC

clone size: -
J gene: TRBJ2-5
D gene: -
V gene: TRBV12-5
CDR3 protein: CASGLVLETQYF
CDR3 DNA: TGTGCTAGTGGTTTGGTACTCGAGACCCAGTACTTC

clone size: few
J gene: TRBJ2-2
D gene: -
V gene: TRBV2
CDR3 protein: CASSRRGTGELFF
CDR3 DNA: TGTGCCAGCAGCCGCCGGGGGACCGGGGAGCTGTTTTTT

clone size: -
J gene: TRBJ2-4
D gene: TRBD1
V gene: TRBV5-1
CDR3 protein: CASSLAGPGQGRSGIQYF
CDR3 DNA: TGCGCCAGCAGCCTGGCTGGACCGGGACAGGGGCGATCTGGCATTCAGTACTTC

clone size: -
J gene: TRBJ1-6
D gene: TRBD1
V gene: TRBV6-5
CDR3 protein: CASSYAQGNNSPLHF
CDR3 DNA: TGTGCCAGCAGTTACGCACAGGGGAATAATTCACCCCTCCACTTT

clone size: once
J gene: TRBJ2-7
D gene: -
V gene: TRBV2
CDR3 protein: CASSFTGISAYEQYF
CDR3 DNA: TGTGCCAGCAGCTTTACCGGGATATCGGCCTACGAGCAGTACTTC

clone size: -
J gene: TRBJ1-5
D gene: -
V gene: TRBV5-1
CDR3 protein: CASSLGQPQHF
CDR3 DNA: TGCGCCAGCAGCCTAGGTCAGCCCCAGCATTTT

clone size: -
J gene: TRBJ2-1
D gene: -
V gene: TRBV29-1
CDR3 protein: CSVRQAISYNEQFF
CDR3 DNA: TGCAGCGTCCGACAGGCCATATCCTACAATGAGCAGTTCTTC

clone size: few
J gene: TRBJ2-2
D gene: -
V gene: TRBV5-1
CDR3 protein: CASRASRDLPNTGELFF
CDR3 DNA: TGCGCCAGCAGGGCCAGCAGGGACCTACCCAACACCGGGGAGCTGTTTTTT

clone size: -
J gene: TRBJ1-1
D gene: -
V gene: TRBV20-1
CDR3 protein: CSVWGAEAFF
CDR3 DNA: TGCAGTGTCTGGGGGGCTGAAGCTTTCTTT

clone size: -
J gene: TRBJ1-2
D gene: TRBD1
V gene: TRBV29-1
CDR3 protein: CSSERTGDGYTF
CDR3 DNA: TGCAGCTCAGAGAGGACAGGGGACGGCTACACCTTC

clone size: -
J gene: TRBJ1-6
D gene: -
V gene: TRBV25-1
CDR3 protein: CASSDRSSYNSPLHF
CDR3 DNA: TGTGCCAGCAGTGATCGTAGCTCCTATAATTCACCCCTCCACTTT

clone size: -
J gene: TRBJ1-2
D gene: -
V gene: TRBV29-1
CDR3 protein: CSVVKAGHGYTF
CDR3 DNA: TGCAGCGTTGTTAAGGCAGGGCACGGCTACACCTTC

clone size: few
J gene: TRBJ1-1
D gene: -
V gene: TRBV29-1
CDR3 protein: CSVGRAGNTEAFF
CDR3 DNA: TGCAGCGTTGGAAGGGCGGGAAACACTGAAGCTTTCTTT

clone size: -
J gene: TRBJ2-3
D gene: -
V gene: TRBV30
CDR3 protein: CAWRDGRTDTQYF
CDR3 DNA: TGTGCCTGGCGGGACGGCCGCACAGATACGCAGTATTTT

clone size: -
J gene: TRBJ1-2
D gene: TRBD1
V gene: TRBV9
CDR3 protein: CASSASPGTDGYTF
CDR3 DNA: TGTGCCAGCAGCGCAAGCCCCGGGACAGATGGCTACACCTTC

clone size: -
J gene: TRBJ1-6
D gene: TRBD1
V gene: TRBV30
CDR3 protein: CAWSVGGQGPPLHF
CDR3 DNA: TGTGCCTGGAGTGTGGGGGGACAGGGTCCACCCCTCCACTTT

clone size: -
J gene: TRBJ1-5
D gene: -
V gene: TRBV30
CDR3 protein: CAWSPDLNQPQHF
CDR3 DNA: TGTGCCTGGAGTCCGGACCTCAATCAGCCCCAGCATTTT

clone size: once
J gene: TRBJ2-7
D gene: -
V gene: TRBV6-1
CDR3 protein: CASRLSQGYEQYF
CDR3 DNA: TGTGCCAGCAGGCTTTCCCAGGGGTACGAGCAGTACTTC

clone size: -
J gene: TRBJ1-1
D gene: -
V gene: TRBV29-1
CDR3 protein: CSCAGTTEAFF
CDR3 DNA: TGCAGCTGCGCAGGGACCACTGAAGCTTTCTTT

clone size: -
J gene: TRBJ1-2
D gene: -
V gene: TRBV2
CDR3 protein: CASRGTANGYTF
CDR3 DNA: TGTGCCAGCAGGGGGACGGCAAATGGCTACACCTTC

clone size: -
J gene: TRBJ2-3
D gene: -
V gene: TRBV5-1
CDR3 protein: CASSPLDTDTQYF
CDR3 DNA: TGCGCCAGCAGCCCTCTAGACACAGATACGCAGTATTTT

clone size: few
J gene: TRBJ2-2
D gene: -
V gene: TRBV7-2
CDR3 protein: CASSPGTNTGELFF
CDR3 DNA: TGTGCCAGCAGCCCCGGGACTAACACCGGGGAGCTGTTTTTT

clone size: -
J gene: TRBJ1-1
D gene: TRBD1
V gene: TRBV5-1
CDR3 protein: CASSSRQGEAFF
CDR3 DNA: TGCGCCAGCAGCTCCCGACAGGGGGAAGCTTTCTTT

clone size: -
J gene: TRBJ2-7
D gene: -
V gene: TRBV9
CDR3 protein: CASSVYPSSLYEQYF
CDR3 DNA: TGTGCCAGCAGCGTTTACCCATCGAGTCTCTACGAGCAGTACTTC